The TCR beta chain described here comes from a study of blood T cell repertoires in COVID-19. Study as a whole: Acute and convalescent COVID-19 samples came from the United States, Italy and Spain. The analysed material was cDNA or gDNA that came from T cells, B-cell-depleted T cells, or PBMCs.

Only in-frame clones appear in the TCRdb table, and some are missing; sequencing was by immunoSEQ multiplex PCR. The table has about 170,000 clones, roughly 87% seen once. Cohorts were based on clinical histories the participants reported. Trimming cost V 6 bases and J 5 bases; bases outside gene matches: 6. CDR3 length equals 14 residues. The germline CDR1 and CDR2 sequences are MNHEY and SVGAGI. The source is a human donor with acute COVID-19. The donor label of this sample is uncertain. What was sequenced was PBMCs or T cells enriched from blood (not recorded which). The V and J genes are TRBV6-5 and TRBJ1-1; 10 nucleotides agree with TRBD1. CDR3 DNA: TGTGCCAGCAGCTCAGGACAGGGGGAGACTGAAGCTTTCTTT. Translating gives CASSSGQGETEAFF.